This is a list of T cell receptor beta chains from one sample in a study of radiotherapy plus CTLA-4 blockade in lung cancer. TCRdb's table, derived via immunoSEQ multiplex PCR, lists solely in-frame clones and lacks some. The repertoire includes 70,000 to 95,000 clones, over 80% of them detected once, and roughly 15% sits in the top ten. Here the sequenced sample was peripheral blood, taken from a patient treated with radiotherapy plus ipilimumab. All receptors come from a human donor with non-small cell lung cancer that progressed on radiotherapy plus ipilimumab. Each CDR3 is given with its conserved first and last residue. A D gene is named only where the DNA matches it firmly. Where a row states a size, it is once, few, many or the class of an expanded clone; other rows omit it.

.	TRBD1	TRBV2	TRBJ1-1	TGTGCCAGCAGTGCCCAGGGGGAGAACACTGAAGCTTTCTTT	CASSAQGENTEAFF
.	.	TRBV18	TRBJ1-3	TGTGCCAGCTCACCGGCCCAGGGCACCTCTGGAAACACCATATATTTT	CASSPAQGTSGNTIYF
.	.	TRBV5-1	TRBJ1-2	TGCGCCAGCAGCCCGGCGCCGACGGAGAACTATGGCTACACCTTC	CASSPAPTENYGYTF
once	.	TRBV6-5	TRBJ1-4	TGTGCCAGCAGTTACTCAGGGACAAATAATGAAAAACTGTTTTTT	CASSYSGTNNEKLFF
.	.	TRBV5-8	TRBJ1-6	TGTGCCACCCGGGAGGTTTGGAATTCACCCCTCCACTTT	CATREVWNSPLHF
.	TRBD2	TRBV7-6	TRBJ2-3	TGTGCCAGCGCTAGCGGGAGGGTGGATACGCAGTATTTT	CASASGRVDTQYF
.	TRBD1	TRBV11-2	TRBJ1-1	TGTGCCAGCAGCTTTAGTCGGGACAGGACCCCAGCTTTCTTT	CASSFSRDRTPAFF
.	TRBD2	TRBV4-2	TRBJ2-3	TGTGCCAGCAGCCAAGACCCTAGCGGACGGGATACGCAGTATTTT	CASSQDPSGRDTQYF
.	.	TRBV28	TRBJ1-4	TGTGCCAGCACCCCGGGGGTGACTAATGAAAAACTGTTTTTT	CASTPGVTNEKLFF
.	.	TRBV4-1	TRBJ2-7	TGCGCCAGCAGCCATGGAGGTACCTACGAGCAGTACTTC	CASSHGGTYEQYF
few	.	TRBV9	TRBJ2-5	TGTGCCAGCAGCGTTAACCAAGAGACCCAGTACTTC	CASSVNQETQYF
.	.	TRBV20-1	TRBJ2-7	TGCAGTGCTAGTTCTCGGTACGAGCAGTACTTC	CSASSRYEQYF
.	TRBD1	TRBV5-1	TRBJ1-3	TGCGCCAGCAGCTTAGGGGGCCCGGGGGACGGCGGAAACACCATATATTTT	CASSLGGPGDGGNTIYF
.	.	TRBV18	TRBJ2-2	TGTGCCAGCTCACCCCAGGGGCCGCCGAACACCGGGGAGCTGTTTTTT	CASSPQGPPNTGELFF
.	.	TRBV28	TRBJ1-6	TGTGCCAGACCGGGCCCGTGGGATTCACCCCTCCACTTT	CARPGPWDSPLHF
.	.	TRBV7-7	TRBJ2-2	TGTGCCAGCAGCTTAGCTCCTGGGAACACCGGGGAGCTGTTTTTT	CASSLAPGNTGELFF
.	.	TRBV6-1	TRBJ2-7	TGTGCCAGCAGTGATGGGCGGCAGCCTAGGTACGAGCAGTACTTC	CASSDGRQPRYEQYF
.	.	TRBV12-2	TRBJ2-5	TGTGCAAGTCGCTTAACCCGGAAGGAAGGCCAAGAGACCCAGTACTTC	CASRLTRKEGQETQYF
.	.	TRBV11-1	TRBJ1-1	TGTGCCAGCAGCCAACAGCGTGGACAGTCGAACACTGAAGCTTTCTTT	CASSQQRGQSNTEAFF
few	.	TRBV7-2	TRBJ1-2	TGTGCCAGCAGCTTAGGCGGGCAGATTTATGGCTACACCTTC	CASSLGGQIYGYTF
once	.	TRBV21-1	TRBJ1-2	TGTGCCAGCAGCAAAGCAAGGGGGCTCTGGTATGGCTACACCTTC	CASSKARGLWYGYTF
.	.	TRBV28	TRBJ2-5	TGTGCCAGCAGTTTCATAACAGACCGGACCCAGTACTTC	CASSFITDRTQYF
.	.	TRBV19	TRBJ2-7	TGTGCCAGTAGTACAGCCTTGAGCTCCTACGAGCAGTACTTC	CASSTALSSYEQYF
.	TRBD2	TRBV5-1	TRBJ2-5	TGCGCCAGCAGCGTTAGTCTAGCGGGGCATAAAGAGACCCAGTACTTC	CASSVSLAGHKETQYF
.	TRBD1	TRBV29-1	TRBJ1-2	TGCAGCGTGGGGACAGGGAGAAATGTCGGCTACACCTTC	CSVGTGRNVGYTF
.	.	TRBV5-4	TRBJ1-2	TGTGCCAGCAGCGAAGGCGTCAGGGGCCCTTACGGGGATGGCTACACCTTC	CASSEGVRGPYGDGYTF
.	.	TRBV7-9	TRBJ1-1	TGTGCCAGCAGCACCATTGAGGGAACTGAAGCTTTCTTT	CASSTIEGTEAFF
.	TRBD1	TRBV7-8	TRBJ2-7	TGTGCCAGCAGCCGCCGGGACAGAGCCTACGAGCAGTACTTC	CASSRRDRAYEQYF
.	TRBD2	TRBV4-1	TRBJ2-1	TGCGCCAGCAGCAGGACTAGCGGGGGTCCTCCATATGAGCAGTTCTTC	CASSRTSGGPPYEQFF